This T cell receptor beta chain came from a study of blood T cells in healthy people across ages. Study-level information: There was about one barcoded beta molecule captured by template switching per two T cells.

Each sample yielded at least 6.5 million isolated PBMCs. Each sample yielded at least 5.5 micrograms of PBMC total RNA. This clonotype came up many times. Its target is unknown. Overall study findings and caveats: Calculation of diversity from one million T cells yielded estimates considered to be underestimates.

The use of a sample-barcoded 5' primer and a J-beta primer mix characterized a second PCR of roughly 6 to 11 cycles. TCRdb reprocessed the 5' RACE reads via MiXCR and lists one record per CDR3 protein. This table has about 590,000 distinct CDR3 sequences, 25% to 30% appearing once. Trimming at V came to 0 bases and at J to 4 bases, leaving 1 base not matched to a gene. The CDR3 sequence is 15 residues long. CDR1 SGHRS and CDR2 YFSETQ come from the germline V gene. The sequenced material came from blood. The receptor's source is a woman aged 80 or older in good health. The J gene is TRBJ2-3, the V gene TRBV5-1, with 11 bases matching TRBD2. The CDR3 region has the DNA TGCGCCAGCAGCTTGGAACTAGCGGGGGCAGATACGCAGTATTTT. Protein sequence: CASSLELAGADTQYF. Drawing the rest from reference TRBV5-1 and TRBJ2-3, the complete variable domain is KAGVTQTPRYLIKTRGQQVTLSCSPISGHRSVSWYQQTPGQGLQFLFEYFSETQRNKGNFPGRFSGRQFSNSRSEMNVSTLELGDSALYLCASSLELAGADTQYFGPGTRLTVL.